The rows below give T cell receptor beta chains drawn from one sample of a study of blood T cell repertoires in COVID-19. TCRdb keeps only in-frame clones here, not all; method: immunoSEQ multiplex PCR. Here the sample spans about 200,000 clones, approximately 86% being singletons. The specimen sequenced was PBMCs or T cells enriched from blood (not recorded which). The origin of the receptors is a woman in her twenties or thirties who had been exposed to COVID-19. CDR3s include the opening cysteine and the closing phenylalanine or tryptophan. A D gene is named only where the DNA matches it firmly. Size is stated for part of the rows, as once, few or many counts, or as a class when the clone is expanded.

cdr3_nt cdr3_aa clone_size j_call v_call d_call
TGCAGCGTTGAAAAGGGGGCTAGCACAGATACGCAGTATTTT CSVEKGASTDTQYF - TRBJ2-3 TRBV29-1 TRBD1
TGTGCCAGCAGCCAAGGACAGGGCGGTCAGCCCCAGCATTTT CASSQGQGGQPQHF - TRBJ1-5 TRBV3-1/TRBV3-2 TRBD1
TGTGCCACCAGTGATTGGCAGGCCTTAAATGAGCAGTTCTTC CATSDWQALNEQFF - TRBJ2-1 TRBV24-1 -
TGCAGCGTTGAAACTACAGGGAGTGGGGTGCAGTACTTC CSVETTGSGVQYF - TRBJ2-7 TRBV29-1 -
TGTGCCAGCAGCGTAGAAGGGACTAGCGCCCCCGTCTACGAGCAGTACTTC CASSVEGTSAPVYEQYF - TRBJ2-7 TRBV9 TRBD2
TGTGCCAGCAGCACCGGGACAGGGAGAGCACCCCTCCACTTT CASSTGTGRAPLHF - TRBJ1-6 TRBV5-5 TRBD1
TGTGCCAGCAGAGGACAGGGGGGCAATAACTATGGCTACACCTTC CASRGQGGNNYGYTF - TRBJ1-2 TRBV6-5 TRBD1
TGTGCCAGCAGCCAAGGACCCCCCGGGACAGCATCAGATACGCAGTATTTT CASSQGPPGTASDTQYF - TRBJ2-3 TRBV3-1/TRBV3-2 TRBD1
TGTGCCAGCAAGGAGATGGGTCGAGATACGCAGTATTTT CASKEMGRDTQYF - TRBJ2-3 TRBV6-5 -
TGTGCCAGCAGCCAAGATCCGGGGGGCCTGGGCCAGCCCCAGCATTTT CASSQDPGGLGQPQHF - TRBJ1-5 TRBV3-1/TRBV3-2 -
TGTGCCACCTCCGGACAGCAGAACTACGAGCAGTACTTC CATSGQQNYEQYF - TRBJ2-7 TRBV10-3 -
TGTGCCAGCAGCCAGAGAGGGCAGGCTAGGGAAGCTTTCTTT CASSQRGQAREAFF few TRBJ1-1 TRBV3-1/TRBV3-2 -
TGTGCCAGCTCACCACCATCGGGTGGCGGGGAGCTGTTTTTT CASSPPSGGGELFF - TRBJ2-2 TRBV18 -
TGTGCCAGCAGCTCCCCTTCTAGCGGGGGTTACGAGCAGTACTTC CASSSPSSGGYEQYF - TRBJ2-7 TRBV13 TRBD2
TGTGCCAGCAGCGCCGACAGGGCCTTTGAAAAACTGTTTTTT CASSADRAFEKLFF - TRBJ1-4 TRBV11-3 TRBD1
TGTGCCAGCAGCGGGACCACTAGCGGCCACGAGCAGTACTTC CASSGTTSGHEQYF - TRBJ2-7 TRBV9 TRBD2